This entry lists 20 T cell receptor beta chains sequenced from one sample in a study of T cell responses to AZD1222 COVID-19 vaccine. The data were produced by immunoSEQ multiplex PCR, yet TCRdb's version contains in-frame clones alone and is incomplete. The data show 87,000 or so clones, roughly nine tenths seen once. The source material was peripheral blood, sampled on day 0 of AZD1222 vaccination. Receptors originate from an adult in good health.

The chain is built from TRBV28 and TRBJ1-5; TRBD1 aligns across 7 bases. V lost 6 bases to trimming and J lost 11 bases; unmatched junction nucleotides: 10. Germline V CDR1 and CDR2: MDHEN, SYDVKM. The length of the CDR3 is 13 residues. CDR3 DNA: TGTGCCAGCAGGGGACAGCCCGAATCGACCCAGCATTTT. This codes for CASRGQPESTQHF. The full variable domain, with the rest looked up from reference TRBV28 and TRBJ1-5, is DVKVTQSSRYLVKRTGEKVFLECVQDMDHENMFWYRQDPGLGLRLIYFSYDVKMKEKGDIPEGYSVSREKKERFSLILESASTNQTSMYLCASRGQPESTQHFGDGTRLSIL.

This clone is a singleton in its sample. The chain links TRBV2 to TRBJ1-6; D unresolved. There are 14 residues in the CDR3. Germline lookup yields CDR1 SNHLY and CDR2 FYNNEI. The V gene lost 7 bases and the J gene lost 4 bases, with 11 bases spanning the gap. The CDR3 protein is CASNMDGYNSPLHF. CDR3 nucleotides: TGTGCCAGCAACATGGACGGGTATAATTCACCCCTCCACTTT.

This sequence joins TRBV19 and TRBJ1-6, with D maybe TRBD1 (6 bases). The CDR3 runs 16 residues. V was trimmed by 2 bases and J by 6 bases, leaving 14 bases between them. Germline V lookup: CDR1 LNHDA, CDR2 SQIVND (reference sequence). The DNA of the CDR3 is TGTGCCAGTAGTATAAGGGGGGTGACCCCTAATTCACCCCTCCACTTT. Translation gives CASSIRGVTPNSPLHF.

This clone was seen a handful of times. V gene TRBV5-1 combines with J gene TRBJ1-1; D is uncertain. Germline V gene data show CDR1 as SGHRS and CDR2 as YFSETQ. This CDR3 has 14 residues. V was clipped by 0 bases and J by 2 bases, with 8 bases between them. The CDR3 DNA sequence: TGCGCCAGCAGCTTGGTCTTCCCAAACACTGAAGCTTTCTTT. Protein: CASSLVFPNTEAFF.

V and J are TRBV7-2 and TRBJ2-2; D perhaps matches TRBD2 (5 bases). The CDR3 runs 13 residues. V was trimmed by 1 base and J by 7 bases, leaving 7 bases between them. Germline CDR1 SGHTA, CDR2 FQGNSA. CDR3 in amino acids: CASSLGGIGELFF. DNA for the CDR3: TGTGCCAGCAGCTTAGGAGGGATCGGGGAGCTGTTTTTT.

The J gene is TRBJ1-4, the V gene TRBV5-1; D perhaps matches TRBD1 (6 bases). Germline loops: CDR1 SGHRS, CDR2 YFSETQ. This CDR3 spans 17 amino acids. With 3 bases removed from V and 0 bases from J, the gap between germline ends came to 15 bases. CDR3 protein: CASSSNPGATTNEKLFF. The CDR3 nucleotides read TGCGCCAGCAGCTCAAACCCAGGGGCAACAACTAATGAAAAACTGTTTTTT.

DNA for the CDR3: TGTGCCAGCAGCTTGGTTGGGGGCAATCAGCCCCAGCATTTT. It encodes CASSLVGGNQPQHF. This chain uses TRBV5-5 with TRBJ1-5; no clear D gene. CDR3 length: 14 amino acids. Germline V lookup: CDR1 SGHKS, CDR2 YYEKEE (reference sequence). Trimming removed 0 bases from V and 2 bases from J, with 6 bases in between. Full variable domain (outside the CDR3, taken from reference TRBV5-5 and TRBJ1-5): DAGVTQSPTHLIKTRGQQVTLRCSPISGHKSVSWYQQVLGQGPQFIFQYYEKEERGRGNFPDRFSARQFPNYSSELNVNALLLGDSALYLCASSLVGGNQPQHFGDGTRLSIL.

The V call is TRBV5-1, the J call TRBJ2-2; 7 nucleotides line up with TRBD2. This CDR3 is built from 15 residues. The V segment lost 1 base and the J segment 5 bases; nucleotides outside the gene matches: 5. Germline CDR1 and CDR2: SGHRS and YFSETQ. The CDR3: CASSLFLAETGELFF. The CDR3 bases are TGCGCCAGCAGCTTGTTCCTAGCGGAAACCGGGGAGCTGTTTTTT.

The chain couples TRBV5-1 to TRBJ2-5; 7 bases fit TRBD2. Germline V gives CDR1 SGHRS, CDR2 YFSETQ. V gave up 1 base and J gave up 1 base; unmatched junction bases: 4. There are 15 residues in the CDR3. CDR3 protein: CASSLTGTTQETQYF. The CDR3 nucleotides are TGCGCCAGCAGCTTGACCGGGACTACCCAAGAGACCCAGTACTTC. Full variable domain (remainder filled in from reference TRBV5-1 and TRBJ2-5): KAGVTQTPRYLIKTRGQQVTLSCSPISGHRSVSWYQQTPGQGLQFLFEYFSETQRNKGNFPGRFSGRQFSNSRSEMNVSTLELGDSALYLCASSLTGTTQETQYFGPGTRLLVL.

V usage is TRBV14 and J usage is TRBJ2-1, with 10 bases identical to TRBD2. Germline CDR1 and CDR2: SGHDN and FVKESK. The CDR3 runs 15 residues. Trimming took 3 bases from V and 7 from J; bases not matched to a gene: 6. CDR3 residues: CASSHGAGGRNEQFF. The CDR3 DNA is TGTGCCAGCAGCCACGGAGCGGGGGGGCGAAATGAGCAGTTCTTC.

The chain carries TRBV19 and TRBJ1-1; no reliable D call. The V and J ends lost 5 bases and 3 bases respectively, with 10 bases between them. The CDR3 consists of 13 residues. The germline CDR1 and CDR2 sequences are LNHDA and SQIVND (reference sequence). CDR3 bases: TGTGCCAGTAGTGTTCACCGGGACACTGAAGCTTTCTTT. This codes for CASSVHRDTEAFF.

The chain joins TRBV19 to TRBJ2-7; D remains ambiguous. Germline CDR1 and CDR2: LNHDA and SQIVND (reference sequence). Trimming stripped 3 bases from V and 2 bases from J, with 14 bases between. This CDR3 contains 15 residues. The CDR3, as DNA: TGTGCCAGTAGTATTCGAAATGGGGTAGCCTACGAGCAGTACTTC. It is translated as CASSIRNGVAYEQYF.

The chain uses TRBV5-1 and TRBJ2-5, with TRBD1 matching 7 bases. Germline V gene sequence: CDR1 SGHRS, CDR2 YFSETQ. The CDR3 sequence is 14 residues long. V gave up 7 bases and J gave up 5 bases; unmatched junction bases: 11. CDR3 nucleotides: TGCGCCAGCGGCCAGGGGACAGTCGGGGAGACCCAGTACTTC. This codes for CASGQGTVGETQYF.

V and J are TRBV2 and TRBJ1-2; a weak D match, TRBD1 (5 bases). V lost 4 bases, J lost 8 bases, and 20 bases lay in between. Germline V gene data show CDR1 as SNHLY and CDR2 as FYNNEI. This CDR3 contains 15 residues. The CDR3 region has the DNA TGTGCCAGCAGTGCGACGGGGAGGGGACCATTCGGCTACACCTTC. Its translation is CASSATGRGPFGYTF.

The chain joins TRBV6-5 to TRBJ2-7; 8 bases are shared with TRBD2. The ends lost 5 bases at V and 3 bases at J; junction bases unmatched: 6. The CDR3 length is 14 residues. Germline V gene sequence: CDR1 MNHEY, CDR2 SVGAGI. In DNA, the CDR3 is TGTGCCAGCAGTCGGGAGGGGGGTTTCTACGAGCAGTACTTC. The encoded protein is CASSREGGFYEQYF.

CDR3 region: CASSYGRPEPIEQYF. CDR3 bases: TGTGCCAGCAGCTACGGTCGTCCTGAGCCAATTGAGCAGTACTTC. The J gene is TRBJ2-7, the V gene TRBV5-4; no definite D call. The germline V gene has CDR1 SGHNT and CDR2 YYREEE (reference sequence). CDR3 length: 15 amino acids. V was pared by 3 bases and J by 7 bases, with 20 bases between. The whole variable domain, filled in from reference TRBV5-4 and TRBJ2-7, reads ETGVTQSPTHLIKTRGQQVTLRCSSQSGHNTVSWYQQALGQGPQFIFQYYREEENGRGNFPPRFSGLQFPNYSSELNVNALELDDSALYLCASSYGRPEPIEQYFGPGTRLTVT.

The chain recombines TRBV6-2 or TRBV6-3 with TRBJ1-2; 8 bases fit TRBD1. With V trimmed by 6 bases and J by 5 bases, 14 bases remained unmatched. CDR3 length: 16 amino acids. Germline CDR1 MNHEY, CDR2 SVGEGT. CDR3 DNA: TGTGCCAGCAGCTCCTCCTACACAGGGGGACTGTATGGCTACACCTTC. This encodes CASSSSYTGGLYGYTF.

J is TRBJ1-2 and V is TRBV27; possible D gene TRBD1, 5 bases. CDR1 is MNHEY and CDR2 is SMNVEV in the germline V gene (reference sequence). With 6 bases removed from V and 0 bases from J, the gap between germline ends came to 11 bases. The length of the CDR3 is 14 residues. The CDR3 protein is CASSSTGSNYGYTF. The CDR3 nucleotides read TGTGCCAGCAGCTCCACAGGTTCTAACTATGGCTACACCTTC.

This chain joins TRBV5-5 and TRBJ1-2; a weak D match, TRBD1 (5 bases). The germline V gene has CDR1 SGHKS and CDR2 YYEKEE (reference sequence). The CDR3 is 16 amino acids. V was pared by 4 bases and J by 8 bases, with 24 bases between. The CDR3 DNA reads TGTGCCAGCAGCCCTGACCGGGGCCCTCCCGGAGGCGGCTACACCTTC. As protein: CASSPDRGPPGGGYTF.

The chain links TRBV5-1 to TRBJ2-3; D unresolved. The CDR3 length is 15 residues. Trimming removed 0 bases from V and 1 base from J, with 9 bases in between. Germline V gene sequence: CDR1 SGHRS, CDR2 YFSETQ. CDR3 in DNA: TGCGCCAGCAGCTTGGTCGCCGACGGCACAGATACGCAGTATTTT. Its translation: CASSLVADGTDTQYF.